This T cell receptor beta chain was identified during a study of cytomegalovirus exposure and HLA in healthy donors. The study's findings and limits: Association of a missense DCLRE1C variant with TCR beta V- and J-gene trimming was reported in a later analysis. A later analysis by the authors found several of the most significant clusters apparently linked to common viral pathogens. In all likelihood, a cluster of highly shared sequence variants was a sequencing artifact. For most subjects, TCR beta sequences were reported to predict HLA-A and HLA-B alleles with accuracy.

It was with 60 Vbeta and 13 Jbeta primers that the PCR ran. Some clones are missing from TCRdb's copy, which holds only in-frame ones; the method was immunoSEQ multiplex PCR. The table shows around 110,000 clones, with over 75% occurring only once. This clone appeared a few times. Antigen specificity is unknown. CDR1 is MDHEN, CDR2 SYDVKM, per germline. CDR3 size: 14 residues. V lost 5 bases and J lost 7; bases outside the gene matches: 10. The chain is built from TRBV28 and TRBJ1-2; 7 bases align to TRBD1. Sequences were obtained from PBMCs. This TCR came from a young man in good health and CMV-seronegative. The CDR3 nucleotides read TGTGCCAGCAGTCCGACGGGACAGTTTCTTGGCTACACCTTC. It translates to CASSPTGQFLGYTF.